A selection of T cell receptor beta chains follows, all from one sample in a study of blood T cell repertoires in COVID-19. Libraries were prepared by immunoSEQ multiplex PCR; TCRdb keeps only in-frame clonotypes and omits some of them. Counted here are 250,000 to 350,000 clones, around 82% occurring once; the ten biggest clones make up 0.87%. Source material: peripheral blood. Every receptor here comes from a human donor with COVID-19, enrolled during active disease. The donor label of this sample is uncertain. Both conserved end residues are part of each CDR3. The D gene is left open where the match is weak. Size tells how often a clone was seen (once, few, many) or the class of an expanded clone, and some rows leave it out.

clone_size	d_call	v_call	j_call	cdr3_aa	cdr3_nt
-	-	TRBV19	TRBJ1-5	CASSGRGDSNQPQHF	TGTGCCAGTAGCGGGAGGGGGGATAGCAATCAGCCCCAGCATTTT
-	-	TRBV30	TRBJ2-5	CAWSSGPRGKTQYF	TGTGCCTGGAGCAGCGGGCCTAGAGGGAAGACCCAGTACTTC
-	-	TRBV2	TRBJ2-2	CASSEYRQVGLTGELFF	TGTGCCAGCAGTGAATATCGGCAGGTTGGCCTCACCGGGGAGCTGTTTTTT
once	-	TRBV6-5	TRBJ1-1	CASSYSGGRTEAFF	TGTGCCAGCAGTTACTCGGGGGGGCGAACTGAAGCTTTCTTT
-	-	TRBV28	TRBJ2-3	CATRGGLRTDTQYF	TGTGCCACAAGGGGGGGACTACGCACAGATACGCAGTATTTT
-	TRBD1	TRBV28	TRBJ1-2	CASNPRQGGGYTF	TGTGCCAGCAATCCTCGACAGGGAGGTGGCTACACCTTC
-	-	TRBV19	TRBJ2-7	CRWTGAHYEQYF	TGTAGATGGACGGGAGCCCACTACGAGCAGTACTTC
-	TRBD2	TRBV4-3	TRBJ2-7	CASSQVLANYEQYF	TGCGCCAGCAGCCAGGTACTAGCGAACTACGAGCAGTACTTC
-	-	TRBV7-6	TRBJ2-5	CASEGESETQYF	TGTGCCAGCGAGGGGGAATCAGAGACCCAGTACTTC
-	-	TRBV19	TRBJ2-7	CASSPDRSSYEQYF	TGTGCCAGTAGTCCCGACAGGAGCTCCTACGAGCAGTACTTC
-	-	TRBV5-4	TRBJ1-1	CASSSPGGGTEAFF	TGTGCCAGCAGCTCCCCTGGGGGAGGGACTGAAGCTTTCTTT
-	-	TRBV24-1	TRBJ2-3	CATSDEATDTQYF	TGTGCCACCAGTGATGAGGCCACAGATACGCAGTATTTT
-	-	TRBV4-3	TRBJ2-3	CASSPGRGSSTDTQYF	TGCGCCAGCAGCCCCGGACGGGGAAGTAGCACAGATACGCAGTATTTT
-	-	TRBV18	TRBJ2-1	CASSPTSYEQFF	TGTGCCAGCTCACCGACTAGTTATGAGCAGTTCTTC
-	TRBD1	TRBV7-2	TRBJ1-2	CASSPGRGQFGYTF	TGTGCCAGCAGCCCCGGGAGGGGGCAATTTGGCTACACCTTC
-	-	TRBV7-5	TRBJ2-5	CARSIPGLAPVAQYF	TGTGCCAGAAGCATCCCGGGACTAGCGCCTGTGGCCCAGTACTTC
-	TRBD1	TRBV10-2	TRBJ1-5	CASSEGGQGGNQPQHF	TGCGCCAGCAGTGAGGGGGGGCAGGGGGGCAATCAGCCCCAGCATTTT
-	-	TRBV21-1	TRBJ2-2	CASRNGRGVTGLAGTGELFF	TGTGCCAGCAGGAATGGAAGGGGTGTTACGGGACTAGCGGGAACCGGGGAGCTGTTTTTT
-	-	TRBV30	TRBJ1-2	CAWSEGQTPGNYGYTF	TGTGCCTGGAGCGAAGGCCAGACCCCCGGGAACTATGGCTACACCTTC
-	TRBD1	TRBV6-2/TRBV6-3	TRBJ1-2	CASSYQVPGQGQGYGYTF	TGTGCCAGCAGTTACCAAGTCCCGGGACAGGGGCAGGGCTATGGCTACACCTTC
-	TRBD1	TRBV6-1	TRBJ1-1	CASSEWTGNTEAFF	TGTGCCAGCAGTGAATGGACAGGGAACACTGAAGCTTTCTTT
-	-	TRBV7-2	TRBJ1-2	CASSTDRGTNYGYTF	TGTGCCAGCAGCACGGATCGGGGAACTAACTATGGCTACACCTTC
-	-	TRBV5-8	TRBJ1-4	CASSFGDIGSWTNEKLFF	TGTGCCAGCAGCTTTGGGGACATCGGTAGTTGGACTAATGAAAAACTGTTTTTT